The 18 T cell receptor beta chains listed next were all sequenced from one sample in a study of technical replicates of blood from four donors. Assay used: immunoSEQ multiplex PCR; TCRdb lists only in-frame clones, some missing. Of about 80,000 clones in the sample, about 96% were seen once. Sequencing was performed on T cells isolated from PBMCs. The source is a human donor in good health.

V and J are TRBV4-1 and TRBJ1-4; D is undetermined. V lost 5 bases and J 1 base, leaving 14 bases between the germline ends. Germline CDR1 MGHRA, CDR2 YSYEKL. There are 16 residues in the CDR3. This CDR3 is CASSLPRILTNEKLFF. The CDR3 DNA sequence: TGCGCCAGCAGCTTACCACGTATACTAACTAATGAAAAACTGTTTTTT.

This sequence joins TRBV6-6 and TRBJ1-5; TRBD1 might be the D (5 bases). Germline assignment: CDR1 MNHNY and CDR2 SVGAGI (reference sequence). This CDR3 has 15 amino acids. Trimming removed 4 bases from V and 4 bases from J, with 14 bases in between. The CDR3 reads CASSSLDGGNQPQHF. The DNA for the CDR3 is TGTGCCAGCAGTTCTCTAGACGGGGGTAATCAGCCCCAGCATTTT.

This chain links TRBV10-3 with TRBJ2-5; 9 bases match TRBD2. CDR3 size: 18 residues. The V gene's germline CDR1 is ENHRY and CDR2 SYGVKD. J gave up 5 bases and V 4 bases, and 17 bases lay outside the gene matches. CDR3 nucleotides: TGTGCCATCAGTGCTGGGCGGGAGGGCCGGATCGGCTGGGAGACCCAGTACTTC. It codes for CAISAGREGRIGWETQYF.

The J gene is TRBJ2-2, the V gene TRBV6-5; D remains unclear. There are 11 residues in the CDR3. Germline CDR1 is MNHEY and CDR2 is SVGAGI. Trimming removed 2 bases from V and 7 bases from J, with 2 bases in between. The DNA for the CDR3 is TGTGCCAGCAGTTACCTCGGGGAGCTGTTTTTT. Its translation: CASSYLGELFF.

This clone was seen only once. The J gene is TRBJ2-5, the V gene TRBV9; TRBD2 agrees at 8 bases. The V gene's germline CDR1 is SGDLS and CDR2 YYNGEE. With V trimmed by 3 bases and J by 1 base, 2 bases remained unmatched. The CDR3 sequence is 14 residues long. CDR3 in DNA: TGTGCCAGCAGCGGGGGACTAGGCCAAGAGACCCAGTACTTC. This codes for CASSGGLGQETQYF.

The CDR3 spells CSVPGEISTEAFF. In DNA, the CDR3 is TGCAGCGTCCCAGGGGAGATAAGCACTGAAGCTTTCTTT. The gene calls are TRBV29-1 and TRBJ1-1, with a tentative D call TRBD1 (6 bases). The V and J ends lost 6 bases and 4 bases respectively, with 15 bases between them. The germline gives CDR1 SQVTM, CDR2 ANQGSEA. CDR3 length equals 13 residues.

V usage is TRBV29-1 and J usage is TRBJ2-7; TRBD1 agrees at 7 bases. The CDR3 has 13 residues. The V segment lost 6 bases and the J segment 0 bases; nucleotides outside the gene matches: 5. The germline CDR1 and CDR2 sequences are SQVTM and ANQGSEA. CDR3 nucleotides: TGCAGCGTGGGACAGTCCTCCTCCTACGAGCAGTACTTC. Translating gives CSVGQSSSYEQYF.

V and J are TRBV2 and TRBJ1-2; D is uncertain. The CDR3 spans 11 residues. The germline CDR1 and CDR2 sequences are SNHLY and FYNNEI. V was shortened by 4 bases and J by 7 bases, with 7 bases between the two germline ends. The CDR3, as DNA: TGTGCCAGCAGTGCGTCCTCTGGCTACACCTTC. Translating gives CASSASSGYTF. Filled out from reference TRBV2 and TRBJ1-2, the complete variable domain reads EPEVTQTPSHQVTQMGQEVILRCVPISNHLYFYWYRQILGQKVEFLVSFYNNEISEKSEIFDDQFSVERPDGSNFTLKIRSTKLEDSAMYFCASSASSGYTFGSGTRLTVV.

The gene calls are TRBV7-9 and TRBJ1-1; 8 bases match TRBD1. CDR1 is SEHNR, CDR2 FQNEAQ, per germline (reference sequence). CDR3 length: 15 amino acids. After removal of 1 base from V and 2 bases from J, the junction contained 3 bases not matched to a gene. Written as DNA, the CDR3 is TGTGCCAGCAGCTTAGGTGGACAGGGAAACACTGAAGCTTTCTTT. Translation: CASSLGGQGNTEAFF.

The chain joins TRBV9 to TRBJ1-4; 10 bases are a match to TRBD1. V shed 0 bases, J shed 7 bases, and the junction held 6 bases outside the gene matches. Looked up from germline, CDR1 is SGDLS and CDR2 is YYNGEE. The CDR3 is 16 amino acids. CDR3 in amino acids: CASSVAVGQGSEKLFF. The CDR3 DNA reads as TGTGCCAGCAGCGTAGCTGTGGGACAGGGGTCTGAAAAACTGTTTTTT. Filled out from reference TRBV9 and TRBJ1-4, the complete variable domain reads DSGVTQTPKHLITATGQRVTLRCSPRSGDLSVYWYQQSLDQGLQFLIQYYNGEERAKGNILERFSAQQFPDLHSELNLSSLELGDSALYFCASSVAVGQGSEKLFFGSGTQLSVL.

The chain carries TRBV7-9 and TRBJ1-5, with D maybe TRBD1 (5 bases). The germline V gene has CDR1 SEHNR and CDR2 FQNEAQ (reference sequence). The CDR3 has 15 residues. The V end was cut by 4 bases, the J end by 0 bases, with 10 bases between. CDR3 loop: CASSSTEDSNQPQHF. CDR3 nucleotides: TGTGCCAGCAGCTCGACAGAAGATAGCAATCAGCCCCAGCATTTT.

The CDR3 region has the DNA TGTGCCAGCAGTTTATCGCCGGGAAACGAGCAGTACTTC. Translation: CASSLSPGNEQYF. V and J are TRBV27 and TRBJ2-7, with TRBD2 as a possible D gene (5 bases). The CDR3 spans 13 residues. Germline V gene sequence: CDR1 MNHEY, CDR2 SMNVEV (reference sequence). Trimming shortened V by 0 bases and J by 5 bases, and 8 bases separated the two germline ends.

This clone showed up just a few times. The genes are TRBV10-3 and TRBJ1-2, with 9 bases identical to TRBD1. Trimming took 10 bases from V and 0 from J; bases not matched to a gene: 6. This CDR3 has 14 amino acids. Looked up from germline, CDR1 is ENHRY and CDR2 is SYGVKD. The CDR3 coding sequence is TGTGCCACCACGGGACAGGGAGCTAACTATGGCTACACCTTC. Encoded protein: CATTGQGANYGYTF.

The chain is built from TRBV4-1 and TRBJ2-5; 7 nucleotides match TRBD2. The CDR3 is 15 residues long. Germline CDR1 is MGHRA and CDR2 is YSYEKL. The V gene end was trimmed by 4 bases and the J gene end by 5 bases; junction bases not matched to a gene: 10. The DNA for the CDR3 is TGCGCCAGCAGCCCTCACGTGGCGGGGGAGGAGACCCAGTACTTC. The encoded protein is CASSPHVAGEETQYF.

This clone was seen a single time. The V call is TRBV10-3, the J call TRBJ1-2; the match to TRBD1 covers 8 bases. J lost 5 bases, V lost 6 bases, and 5 bases had no gene match. Germline CDR1 and CDR2: ENHRY and SYGVKD. The CDR3 length is 13 residues. The CDR3 nucleotides read TGTGCCATCAGCATGGGACAGGATTATGGCTACACCTTC. Translated, it gives CAISMGQDYGYTF.

This clone is a singleton in its sample. The chain uses TRBV7-9 and TRBJ2-7; 7 bases are a match to TRBD1. The CDR3 is made up of 16 amino acids. CDR1 and CDR2 (germline): SEHNR, FQNEAQ (reference sequence). Germline trimming cut 1 base from V and 0 bases from J; bases unmatched to any gene: 6. CDR3 sequence reads: CASSLVLQGISYEQYF. The CDR3 nucleotides are TGTGCCAGCAGCTTAGTTTTACAGGGGATCTCCTACGAGCAGTACTTC.

This chain uses TRBV7-3 with TRBJ2-2; the match to TRBD2 covers 10 bases. The CDR3 extends over 21 amino acids. Trimming at V came to 5 bases and at J to 0 bases, leaving 18 bases not matched to a gene. Per germline, CDR1 SGHTA and CDR2 FQGTGA. The CDR3 sequence: CASSPAPGTSVQEANTGELFF. DNA for the CDR3: TGTGCCAGCAGCCCGGCCCCCGGGACTAGCGTACAAGAAGCGAACACCGGGGAGCTGTTTTTT. The variable domain in full, with the rest retrieved from reference TRBV7-3 and TRBJ2-2, is GAGVSQTPSNKVTEKGKYVELRCDPISGHTALYWYRQSLGQGPEFLIYFQGTGAADDSGLPNDRFFAVRPEGSVSTLKIQRTERGDSAVYLCASSPAPGTSVQEANTGELFFGEGSRLTVL.

The J gene is TRBJ2-3, the V gene TRBV4-3; D is uncertain. The CDR3 totals 14 residues. From germline, CDR1 is LGHNA and CDR2 YSLEER. Trimming removed 3 bases from V and 4 bases from J, with 11 bases in between. This CDR3 is CASSQSPSADTQYF. The CDR3, as DNA: TGCGCCAGCAGCCAGTCCCCTTCGGCAGATACGCAGTATTTT.